Presented here are 15 T cell receptor beta chains from one specimen sequenced in a study of CXCR3-negative and CXCR3-positive naive CD8 T cells. Through 5' RACE with UMI labels, the TRB cDNA libraries were prepared. TCRdb re-called the 5' RACE reads and catalogs CDR3 proteins one per entry, DNA excluded. This sample carries about 50,000 distinct CDR3 sequences, with 0.55% to 0.6% going to the ten biggest clones. Study-wide results and caveats: Researchers report that CXCR3-positive naive cells carry more hydrophobic TRB CDR3s than CXCR3-negative naive cells.

Which antigens these TCRs recognize remains unknown. The sample taken for sequencing was naive CXCR3+ CD8+ T cells from blood. Subset described: CD45RO-CCR7+CD27+CD95- naive CD8+ T cells expressing CXCR3 (TNR3+). These receptors all stem from a human donor in good health. Some clones in this sample may be carry-over from other donors' samples.

This CDR3 reads CASSPRESDRRPTQYF. The chain combines TRBV7-9 with TRBJ2-5; without DNA, the TCRdb call of TRBD1 cannot be checked. The CDR3 has 16 residues. The germline gives CDR1 SEHNR, CDR2 FQNEAQ (reference sequence).

The V call is TRBV20-1, the J call TRBJ2-1. Germline V gene data show CDR1 as DFQATT and CDR2 as SNEGSKA (reference sequence). The length of the CDR3 is 14 residues. This CDR3 reads CSARVAFSYNEQFF.

V gene TRBV7-9 combines with J gene TRBJ2-7; TCRdb lists TRBD1, though no DNA is available to test this call. The CDR3 runs 15 residues. Per germline, CDR1 SEHNR and CDR2 FQNEAQ (reference sequence). The CDR3 is CASSLDGHGEGEQYF.

The rearrangement uses TRBV19 and TRBJ1-1; TCRdb proposes TRBD1, but this gene call is untestable without DNA. The length of the CDR3 is 14 residues. Per germline, CDR1 LNHDA and CDR2 SQIVND (reference sequence). This chain's CDR3 is CASSIARGRTEASF.

The chain uses TRBV29-1 and TRBJ1-2; TCRdb's D call of TRBD1 is untestable without DNA. In germline, CDR1 is SQVTM, CDR2 ANQGSEA. This CDR3 spans 12 amino acids. The CDR3 is CSALQGAGGYTF.

The chain employs TRBV6-6 and TRBJ2-1. The CDR3 has 11 amino acids. The germline gives CDR1 MNHNY, CDR2 SVGAGI (reference sequence). The CDR3 loop is CASSYGNEQFF.

The gene calls are TRBV7-9 and TRBJ2-7; the TRBD1 assignment by TCRdb is unverifiable without DNA. Germline V gives CDR1 SEHNR, CDR2 FQNEAQ (reference sequence). The CDR3 contains 15 residues. The CDR3: CAGSLGPGKVYEQYF.

CDR3 sequence reads: CASSPGTGAYEQYF. V gene TRBV7-9 combines with J gene TRBJ2-7; the TRBD1 assignment by TCRdb is unverifiable without DNA. The CDR3 has 14 residues. The germline V gene has CDR1 SEHNR and CDR2 FQNEAQ (reference sequence).

The rearrangement uses TRBV20-1 and TRBJ2-7; TCRdb gives TRBD1 as the D gene, but with no DNA this cannot be confirmed. The CDR3 runs to 15 residues. Germline CDR1 is DFQATT and CDR2 is SNEGSKA (reference sequence). The CDR3 loop is CSATDGDRGAYEQYF.

The chain links TRBV7-2 to TRBJ2-1; TCRdb returns TRBD1, unconfirmable since there is no DNA. Germline V gene lookup returns CDR1 SGHTA and CDR2 FQGNSA. This CDR3 is 14 amino acids long. The CDR3 is CASSPTTGYNEQFF.

The rearrangement uses TRBV10-2 and TRBJ1-2; TCRdb picks TRBD1, but there is no DNA to check that call. Germline lookup yields CDR1 WSHSY and CDR2 SAAADI. This CDR3 comprises 13 residues. CDR3 residues: CASSEDGGSGYTF.

The chain's CDR3 is CASSPGGQKNIQYF. The V call is TRBV18, the J call TRBJ2-4; checking the TCRdb D call of TRBD1 is not possible without DNA. The CDR3 loop spans 14 amino acids. Germline V gene data show CDR1 as KGHSH and CDR2 as LQKENI.

The rearrangement links TRBV7-2 to TRBJ2-7; the D gene TCRdb calls, TRBD2, cannot be checked with no DNA. This CDR3 has 14 residues. CDR1 SGHTA and CDR2 FQGNSA come from the germline V gene. The CDR3 region is CASSLEAGEYEQYF.

V and J are TRBV12-3 or TRBV12-4 and TRBJ2-1; TCRdb lists TRBD1, though no DNA is available to test this call. This CDR3 comprises 14 residues. CDR3 in amino acids: CASTGGDSYNEQFF.

The genes are TRBV24-1 and TRBJ2-1. Germline V gene data show CDR1 as KGHDR and CDR2 as SFDVKD. The CDR3 has 16 residues. The CDR3 protein is CATSDFGQYSYNEQFF.